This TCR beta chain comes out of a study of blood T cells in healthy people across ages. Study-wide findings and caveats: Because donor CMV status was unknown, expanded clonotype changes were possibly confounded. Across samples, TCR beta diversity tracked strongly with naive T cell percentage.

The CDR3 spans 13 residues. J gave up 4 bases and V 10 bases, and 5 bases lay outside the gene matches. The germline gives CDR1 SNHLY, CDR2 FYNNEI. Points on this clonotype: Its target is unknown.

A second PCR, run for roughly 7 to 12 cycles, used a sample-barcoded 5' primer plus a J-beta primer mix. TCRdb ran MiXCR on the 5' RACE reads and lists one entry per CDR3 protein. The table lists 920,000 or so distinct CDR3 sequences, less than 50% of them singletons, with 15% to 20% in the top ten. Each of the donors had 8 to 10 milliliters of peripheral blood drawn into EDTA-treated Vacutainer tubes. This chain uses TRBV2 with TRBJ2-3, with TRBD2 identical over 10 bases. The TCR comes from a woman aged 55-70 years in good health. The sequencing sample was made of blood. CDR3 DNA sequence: TGTGCCACCAAGCGGGGGGGCGCAGATACGCAGTATTTT. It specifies CATKRGGADTQYF. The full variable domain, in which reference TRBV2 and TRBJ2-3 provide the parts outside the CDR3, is EPEVTQTPSHQVTQMGQEVILRCVPISNHLYFYWYRQILGQKVEFLVSFYNNEISEKSEIFDDQFSVERPDGSNFTLKIRSTKLEDSAMYFCATKRGGADTQYFGPGTRLTVL.